This entry lists 10 T cell receptor beta chains sequenced from one sample in a study of T cell responses to AZD1222 COVID-19 vaccine. Only in-frame clones appear in the TCRdb table, and some are missing; sequencing was by immunoSEQ multiplex PCR. Of roughly 120,000 clones listed, around 90% are singletons. Sequenced here: peripheral blood, sampled on day 0 of AZD1222 vaccination. These receptors all come from an adult in good health.

This chain connects TRBV2 to TRBJ1-5, with a tentative D call TRBD1 (5 bases). The CDR3 sequence is 14 residues long. Trimming left V 4 bases short and J 4 bases short, with 11 bases between. Germline V gene sequence: CDR1 SNHLY, CDR2 FYNNEI. CDR3 region: CASSGGLGNQPQHF. The CDR3 DNA reads as TGTGCCAGCAGTGGGGGGTTAGGTAATCAGCCCCAGCATTTT.

The rearrangement joins TRBV5-8 to TRBJ1-1; D not resolved. This CDR3 contains 13 residues. Trimming shortened V by 4 bases and J by 7 bases, and 14 bases separated the two germline ends. Germline-derived CDR1 and CDR2 are SGHTS and YDEGEE. DNA of the CDR3: TGTGCCAGCAGCACCTCCCATGGCAGTGAAGCTTTCTTT. Protein product: CASSTSHGSEAFF.

V gene TRBV19 combines with J gene TRBJ1-5; TRBD1 aligns across 7 bases. The CDR3 sequence is 14 residues long. Germline V gene sequence: CDR1 LNHDA, CDR2 SQIVND (reference sequence). Trimming cost V 7 bases and J 2 bases; bases outside gene matches: 5. CDR3 amino acids: CASTAGGRNQPQHF. In DNA, the CDR3 is TGTGCCAGTACGGCAGGGGGACGCAATCAGCCCCAGCATTTT.

The CDR3 sequence is CASRRPAIAANYGYTF. DNA of the CDR3: TGTGCCAGCAGACGCCCAGCAATCGCAGCTAACTATGGCTACACCTTC. This chain joins TRBV28 and TRBJ1-2, with D uncertain. The CDR3 runs to 16 residues. V gave up 6 bases and J gave up 0 bases, with 17 bases separating them. Per the germline V gene, CDR1 is MDHEN and CDR2 is SYDVKM.

The gene calls are TRBV5-4 and TRBJ1-4, with a tentative D call TRBD1 (6 bases). The CDR3 spans 15 residues. Germline V gene sequence: CDR1 SGHNT, CDR2 YYREEE (reference sequence). V lost 4 bases and J lost 4, with 14 bases in between. The CDR3 region is CASSPGHQINEKLFF. DNA for the CDR3: TGTGCCAGCAGCCCGGGACACCAAATTAATGAAAAACTGTTTTTT. Looking up the rest from reference TRBV5-4 and TRBJ1-4 gives the full variable domain: ETGVTQSPTHLIKTRGQQVTLRCSSQSGHNTVSWYQQALGQGPQFIFQYYREEENGRGNFPPRFSGLQFPNYSSELNVNALELDDSALYLCASSPGHQINEKLFFGSGTQLSVL.

The chain carries TRBV4-1 and TRBJ1-2; TRBD1 agrees at 9 bases. This CDR3 has 19 residues. With V trimmed by 1 base and J by 3 bases, 15 bases remained unmatched. CDR1 is MGHRA, CDR2 YSYEKL, per germline. DNA for the CDR3: TGCGCCAGCAGCCAAGGACCGGGACAGGGATCCTTTAGGGACTATGGCTACACCTTC. Translating it yields CASSQGPGQGSFRDYGYTF.

The chain uses TRBV9 and TRBJ1-4; D gene ambiguous. There are 15 residues in the CDR3. With 3 bases removed from V and 0 bases from J, the gap between germline ends came to 9 bases. From germline, CDR1 is SGDLS and CDR2 YYNGEE. DNA for the CDR3: TGTGCCAGCAGCGCCTTCACCTCAACTAATGAAAAACTGTTTTTT. Its protein is CASSAFTSTNEKLFF.

The chain employs TRBV5-1 and TRBJ1-3; D remains ambiguous. Trimming left V 0 bases short and J 0 bases short, with 10 bases between. The germline V gene encodes CDR1 SGHRS and CDR2 YFSETQ. CDR3 length: 16 amino acids. This CDR3 is CASSLGALLSGNTIYF. The CDR3 coding sequence is TGCGCCAGCAGCTTGGGGGCACTCCTCTCTGGAAACACCATATATTTT.

This chain uses TRBV12-5 with TRBJ2-1; weak D call: TRBD1 (5 bases). The germline V gene encodes CDR1 LGHNT and CDR2 FRNRAP. Trimming left V 3 bases short and J 6 bases short, with 15 bases between. The CDR3 is made up of 15 amino acids. This chain's CDR3 is CASGFSQGRANEQFF. DNA of the CDR3: TGTGCTAGTGGTTTCTCCCAGGGTCGGGCCAATGAGCAGTTCTTC.

This clone came up once. The chain recombines TRBV28 with TRBJ1-1; D not resolved. CDR1 is MDHEN, CDR2 SYDVKM, per germline. V lost 7 bases and J 6 bases, leaving 21 bases between the germline ends. This CDR3 is 15 amino acids long. The CDR3 loop is CASKSRLGGRAEAFF. In DNA, the CDR3 is TGTGCCAGCAAATCCAGGCTGGGAGGGCGGGCTGAAGCTTTCTTT.